Listed below are T cell receptor beta chains from one sample, sequenced in a study of radiotherapy plus CTLA-4 blockade in lung cancer. Profiling relied on immunoSEQ multiplex PCR, and the TCRdb table lists in-frame clones only, not all of them. The sample has about 93,000 clones, 88% seen once. This material consisted of peripheral blood, taken from a patient treated with radiotherapy plus ipilimumab. Source of these receptors: a human donor with non-small cell lung cancer that progressed on radiotherapy plus ipilimumab. CDR3s include the opening cysteine and the closing phenylalanine or tryptophan. D genes are given only for firm matches. The size entry is marked missing in some rows and otherwise reads once, few, many or a size class.

D gene	J gene	V gene	clone size	CDR3 DNA	CDR3 protein
-	TRBJ2-2	TRBV19	once	TGTGCCAGTAGAAGGGGCAGGGAAACAGGGGAGCTGTTTTTT	CASRRGRETGELFF
TRBD2	TRBJ2-7	TRBV6-1	-	TGTGCCAGCGGTGAACTTGCGGGAGTATCCGAGCAGTACTTC	CASGELAGVSEQYF
-	TRBJ1-1	TRBV9	-	TGTGCCAGCAGCGTAAGGGCCAGCCCTAACACTGAAGCTTTCTTT	CASSVRASPNTEAFF
TRBD2	TRBJ2-3	TRBV11-2	-	TGTGCCAGCAACCGGGTGCTAGCGGCGCCAGATACGCAGTATTTT	CASNRVLAAPDTQYF
TRBD1	TRBJ2-7	TRBV18	-	TGTGCCAGCTCACAGGACAGGGGCGACGAGCAGTACTTC	CASSQDRGDEQYF
-	TRBJ1-1	TRBV19	-	TGTGCCAGTACTCCGACAGGTTACACTGAAGCTTTCTTT	CASTPTGYTEAFF
-	TRBJ2-5	TRBV10-2	-	TGCGCCAGCAGTGAAGGTGCGGGATTTTCCCAAGAGACCCAGTACTTC	CASSEGAGFSQETQYF
-	TRBJ2-5	TRBV6-1	-	TGTGCCAGCGGAACTCAAGAGACCCAGTACTTC	CASGTQETQYF
TRBD2	TRBJ2-5	TRBV9	-	TGTGCCAGCAGCCCCCGGACTAGCCAAGAGACCCAGTACTTC	CASSPRTSQETQYF
TRBD2	TRBJ2-1	TRBV5-4	-	TGTGCCAGCCACCACCCAGCGGGAACCTACAATGAGCAGTTCTTC	CASHHPAGTYNEQFF
-	TRBJ2-5	TRBV7-8	-	TGTGCCAGCAGCTTTACAGGGCAGTCAGAGACCCAGTACTTC	CASSFTGQSETQYF
-	TRBJ2-7	TRBV18	-	TGTGCCAGCTCACCACGGCCGGTGAGCTCCTACGAGCAGTACTTC	CASSPRPVSSYEQYF
-	TRBJ2-3	TRBV6-1	once	TGTGCCCATGGCCGGAAAGGGATGGGAAATACGCAGTATTTT	CAHGRKGMGNTQYF
-	TRBJ1-4	TRBV5-1	-	TGCGCCAGCAGCCCCGGCCTGGTAACTAATGAAAAACTGTTTTTT	CASSPGLVTNEKLFF
-	TRBJ1-2	TRBV19	-	TGTGCCAGTACCCCCGGGGTATTAGGTGGCTACACCTTC	CASTPGVLGGYTF
-	TRBJ1-2	TRBV6-6	-	TGTGCCAGCAAGCAGGGGTCGGATGGCTACACCTTC	CASKQGSDGYTF
-	TRBJ1-2	TRBV18	-	TGTGCCAGCTCCCCTGAGATAACTGCTGGCTACACCTTC	CASSPEITAGYTF
TRBD2	TRBJ2-7	TRBV5-1	-	TGCGCCAGCAGCTCTCCCGGGACTAGGTTTGACAACGAGCAGTACTTC	CASSSPGTRFDNEQYF
-	TRBJ2-2	TRBV6-6	-	TGTGCCAGCAGTTTGGGGATGTCCGGGGAGCTGTTTTTT	CASSLGMSGELFF
TRBD1	TRBJ1-2	TRBV11-3	-	TGTGCCAGCAGCCCCCGGGACAGGGGCATCTATGGCTACACCTTC	CASSPRDRGIYGYTF
-	TRBJ1-2	TRBV6-1	-	TGTGCCAGCAATCCGAAGACATGGATTCATGGCTACACCTTC	CASNPKTWIHGYTF
-	TRBJ2-1	TRBV19	-	TGTGCCAGTAGTATAACCAGGCTCTCCTACAATGAGCAGTTCTTC	CASSITRLSYNEQFF
TRBD2	TRBJ2-7	TRBV11-2	-	TGTGCCAGCAGCTTAGACCGCGGGAGAGTATACGAGCAGTACTTC	CASSLDRGRVYEQYF
TRBD1	TRBJ1-3	TRBV5-1	-	TGCGCCAGCAGCAGGACAGGGATCAGTGGAAACACCATATATTTT	CASSRTGISGNTIYF